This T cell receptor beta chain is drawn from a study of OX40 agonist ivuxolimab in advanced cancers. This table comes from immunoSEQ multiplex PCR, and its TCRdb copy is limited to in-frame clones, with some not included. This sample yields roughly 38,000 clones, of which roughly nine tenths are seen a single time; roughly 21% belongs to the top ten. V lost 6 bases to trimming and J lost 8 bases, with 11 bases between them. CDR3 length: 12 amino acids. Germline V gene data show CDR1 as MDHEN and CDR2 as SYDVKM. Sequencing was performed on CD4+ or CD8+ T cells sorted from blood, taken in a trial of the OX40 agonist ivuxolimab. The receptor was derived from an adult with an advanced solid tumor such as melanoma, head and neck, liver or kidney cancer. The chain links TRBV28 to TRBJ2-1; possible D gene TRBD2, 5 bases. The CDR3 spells CASRASIHEQFF. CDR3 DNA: TGTGCCAGCAGGGCTAGCATCCATGAGCAGTTCTTC. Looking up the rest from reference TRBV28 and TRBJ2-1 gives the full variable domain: DVKVTQSSRYLVKRTGEKVFLECVQDMDHENMFWYRQDPGLGLRLIYFSYDVKMKEKGDIPEGYSVSREKKERFSLILESASTNQTSMYLCASRASIHEQFFGPGTRLTVL.